One T cell receptor beta chain is described in this entry. Its target is unknown. In the PCR, 60 Vbeta and 13 Jbeta primers were used. Libraries were prepared by immunoSEQ multiplex PCR; TCRdb keeps only in-frame clonotypes and omits some of them. The sample has hundreds of thousands of clones; roughly two thirds are singletons. Trimming took off 10 bases at V and 4 bases at J, with 11 bases between the two ends. The V gene's germline CDR1 is MNHNS and CDR2 SASEGT. The CDR3 spans 11 residues. The sample originates from a study of cytomegalovirus exposure and HLA in healthy donors. Study-level points and caveats: Most TCR sequences were uncommon, yet certain public TCRs appeared in many donors. Associated with cytomegalovirus, according to the listing, were 150 to 200 TCR beta chains. Later analysis associated a missense DCLRE1C variant with TCR beta V- and J-gene trimming. Presence/absence analyses supposed approximately even sequencing depth among donors.

Sample: PBMCs. The rearrangement links TRBV6-1 to TRBJ2-7, with D unclear. The clonotype originates from a female donor in good health and CMV-seronegative. Here the CDR3 DNA reads TGTGCCATCGTTCTAGGATACGAGCAGTACTTC. Its protein product is CAIVLGYEQYF.